Shown below are 24 T cell receptor beta chains from a single sample sequenced in a study of blood T cell repertoires in COVID-19 (TCRdb year 2020). The library came from the immunoSEQ multiplex PCR assay. As stored in TCRdb, this immuneACCESS dataset retains in-frame rearrangements with V and J assigned. A fraction of the clones does not appear; measured against another copy, unresolved V genes explain less than half of the discrepancy, and the remainder lacks a known reason. Counted in this sample were 350,000 to 400,000 clones; around 87% of them appeared once. The top ten clonotypes cover approximately 1.8% of the sample. Input material: PBMCs or T cells enriched from blood (not recorded which). The receptors come from a man in his forties in a cohort exposed to, infected with or recovered from COVID-19 (not recorded which).

As concerns this clone: The same CDR3 can be traced to other DNA sequences in this sample. The V and J genes are TRBV5-1 and TRBJ2-7, with D perhaps TRBD2 (5 bases). Trimming pared 0 bases from V and 1 base from J, leaving 8 bases between. From germline, CDR1 is SGHRS and CDR2 YFSETQ. This CDR3 contains 14 residues. The CDR3 DNA reads TGCGCCAGCAGCTTGGGGGGAGATTCCTACGAGCAGTACTTC. Translation: CASSLGGDSYEQYF.

The chain is built from TRBV28 and TRBJ1-2, with D perhaps matching TRBD1 (6 bases). CDR1 is MDHEN and CDR2 is SYDVKM in the germline V gene. Trimming shortened V by 5 bases and J by 2 bases, and 9 bases separated the two germline ends. The CDR3 has 13 amino acids. The CDR3 coding sequence is TGTGCCAGCAGTGAAGGACAGAACTATGGCTACACCTTC. The encoded protein is CASSEGQNYGYTF.

V is TRBV6-1 and J is TRBJ1-1; the D gene is possibly TRBD1 (5 bases). Germline-derived CDR1 and CDR2 are MNHNS and SASEGT. The CDR3 covers 15 residues. V lost 1 base and J lost 4, with 13 bases in between. CDR3 sequence reads: CASSEGAGVGTEAFF. In DNA, the CDR3 is TGTGCCAGCAGTGAAGGGGCGGGGGTTGGCACTGAAGCTTTCTTT.

This chain links TRBV3-1 (or the pseudogene TRBV3-2) with TRBJ2-1, with D possibly TRBD2 on 6 matching bases. This CDR3 contains 15 residues. Trimming removed 0 bases from V and 5 bases from J, with 11 bases in between. The germline V gene has CDR1 LGHDT and CDR2 YNNKEL (reference sequence). CDR3 protein: CASSQDEGGHNEQFF. The CDR3 DNA sequence: TGTGCCAGCAGCCAAGATGAGGGAGGACACAATGAGCAGTTCTTC.

This chain joins TRBV27 and TRBJ2-1, with 7 bases aligning to TRBD2. V gave up 2 bases and J gave up 9 bases; unmatched junction bases: 16. This CDR3 is built from 17 residues. CDR1 MNHEY and CDR2 SMNVEV come from the germline V gene (reference sequence). CDR3 protein: CASSLLGVSPGEGEQFF. DNA for the CDR3: TGTGCCAGCAGTTTACTCGGGGTTTCCCCGGGGGAGGGTGAGCAGTTCTTC.

The CDR3 nucleotides are TGTGCCAGCAGCGAACAGGGGGCCGGTCAGCCCCAGCATTTT. Translated: CASSEQGAGQPQHF. The J gene is TRBJ1-5, the V gene TRBV9, with 9 bases matching TRBD1. Germline CDR1 SGDLS, CDR2 YYNGEE. V lost 3 bases to trimming and J lost 6 bases; unmatched junction nucleotides: 4. This CDR3 is built from 14 residues. The whole variable domain, filled in from reference TRBV9 and TRBJ1-5, reads DSGVTQTPKHLITATGQRVTLRCSPRSGDLSVYWYQQSLDQGLQFLIQYYNGEERAKGNILERFSAQQFPDLHSELNLSSLELGDSALYFCASSEQGAGQPQHFGDGTRLSIL.

This clone turned up a few times. The sample holds other DNA sequences that translate to the same CDR3. CDR3 in amino acids: CASSQGTSTDTQYF. Written as DNA, the CDR3 is TGTGCCAGCAGCCAAGGGACTAGCACAGATACGCAGTATTTT. This rearrangement joins TRBV3-1 (or the pseudogene TRBV3-2) to TRBJ2-3, with D maybe TRBD2 (5 bases). Germline assignment: CDR1 LGHDT and CDR2 YNNKEL (reference sequence). V was clipped by 1 base and J by 0 bases, with 5 bases between them. The CDR3 has 14 residues.

The chain couples TRBV2 to TRBJ2-1; TRBD2 agrees at 16 bases. V was pared by 5 bases and J by 7 bases, with 14 bases of the junction left unmatched. CDR1 is SNHLY, CDR2 FYNNEI, per germline. The CDR3 runs 19 residues. DNA of the CDR3: TGTGCCAGCAGTCAACCGGGACTAGCGGGAGGGAGGGGGGATAATGAGCAGTTCTTC. Amino acids: CASSQPGLAGGRGDNEQFF.

The V and J genes are TRBV11-3 and TRBJ2-1; 8 bases are shared with TRBD1. Germline V gives CDR1 SGHNT, CDR2 YENEEA. The ends lost 5 bases at V and 6 bases at J; junction bases unmatched: 12. The CDR3 is 16 residues long. In nucleotides, the CDR3 is TGTGCCAGCAGCCAACGCCTACAGGGGGAGGTCAATGAGCAGTTCTTC. Translated: CASSQRLQGEVNEQFF.

This clone was detected a few times. This rearrangement joins TRBV2 to TRBJ1-5, with a weak D call TRBD1 (6 bases). Trimming took off 6 bases at V and 7 bases at J, with 10 bases between the two ends. CDR1 and CDR2 (germline): SNHLY, FYNNEI. The CDR3 covers 12 residues. CDR3 DNA: TGTGCCAGCAGGGGGGCTCAGCAGCCCCAGCATTTT. Amino acids: CASRGAQQPQHF.

This sequence joins TRBV7-9 and TRBJ1-2; 7 bases are shared with TRBD1. The CDR3 consists of 15 residues. The trim removed 5 bases at V and 7 bases at J, leaving 13 bases unmatched. Per the germline V gene, CDR1 is SEHNR and CDR2 is FQNEAQ (reference sequence). The CDR3 loop is CASSKGRDRVPGYTF. The DNA for the CDR3 is TGTGCCAGCAGCAAGGGCCGTGACAGGGTTCCTGGCTACACCTTC.

This chain uses TRBV2 with TRBJ2-7, with 7 bases fitting TRBD2. Losses at the gene ends were 7 bases for V and 5 bases for J; bases not matched to a gene: 14. Germline-derived CDR1 and CDR2 are SNHLY and FYNNEI. The CDR3 covers 15 residues. The CDR3 nucleotides are TGTGCCAGCACCGAAGTCGGGGGGAAGGCCCACGAGCAGTACTTC. It specifies CASTEVGGKAHEQYF.

The gene calls are TRBV7-2 and TRBJ1-5; 10 bases are a match to TRBD1. V lost 5 bases, J lost 4 bases, and 5 bases stayed unmatched. The CDR3 sequence is 15 residues long. Germline V gives CDR1 SGHTA, CDR2 FQGNSA. The CDR3 sequence is CASSRDRGWNQPQHF. CDR3 in DNA: TGTGCCAGCAGCAGGGACAGGGGTTGGAATCAGCCCCAGCATTTT.

V usage is TRBV9 and J usage is TRBJ2-2; the D is unclear. V lost 0 bases to trimming and J lost 1 base, with 4 bases between them. The CDR3 length is 14 residues. Germline V gene data show CDR1 as SGDLS and CDR2 as YYNGEE. Written as DNA, the CDR3 is TGTGCCAGCAGCGTAGTTCTGAACACCGGGGAGCTGTTTTTT. Amino acid sequence: CASSVVLNTGELFF.

The genes are TRBV18 and TRBJ1-1; tentative D call: TRBD1 (5 bases). Trimming left V 3 bases short and J 3 bases short, with 17 bases between. The CDR3 has 16 residues. From germline, CDR1 is KGHSH and CDR2 LQKENI. The CDR3 nucleotides are TGTGCCAGCTCACCGCTGGTAAGGGGCTCGGACACTGAAGCTTTCTTT. Translating gives CASSPLVRGSDTEAFF.

The genes are TRBV27 and TRBJ2-5; D might be TRBD2 (5 bases). Deletions cut 8 bases from V and 5 bases from J, with 15 bases between. Germline V gives CDR1 MNHEY, CDR2 SMNVEV (reference sequence). This CDR3 has 13 amino acids. In DNA form, the CDR3 reads TGTGCCAGCGCCGGACTTACGGGGGAGACCCAGTACTTC. It translates to CASAGLTGETQYF.

The count of this clone is one. This rearrangement joins TRBV7-2 to TRBJ2-7, with 11 bases fitting TRBD1. The ends lost 5 bases at V and 4 bases at J; junction bases unmatched: 4. The germline V gene has CDR1 SGHTA and CDR2 FQGNSA. CDR3 size: 14 residues. The DNA for the CDR3 is TGTGCCAGCAGCCAGGACAGGGGGCGGTACGAGCAGTACTTC. Protein: CASSQDRGRYEQYF. The whole variable domain, remainder taken from reference TRBV7-2 and TRBJ2-7, is GAGVSQSPSNKVTEKGKDVELRCDPISGHTALYWYRQSLGQGLEFLIYFQGNSAPDKSGLPSDRFSAERTGGSVSTLTIQRTQQEDSAVYLCASSQDRGRYEQYFGPGTRLTVT.

This clone was seen a single time. The genes are TRBV19 and TRBJ2-3; D might be TRBD2 (6 bases). The CDR3 spans 15 residues. The ends were cut back, 7 bases at V and 3 bases at J, with 17 bases in the middle. Germline values: CDR1 LNHDA, CDR2 SQIVND (reference sequence). CDR3 in amino acids: CASNHPGSGTDTQYF. DNA of the CDR3: TGTGCCAGTAACCACCCCGGGAGCGGGACAGATACGCAGTATTTT.

V is TRBV7-2 and J is TRBJ2-2, with 9 bases matching TRBD2. Trimming took 4 bases from V and 4 from J; bases not matched to a gene: 7. The length of the CDR3 is 16 residues. Per germline, CDR1 SGHTA and CDR2 FQGNSA. CDR3 sequence reads: CASSWGAGGGTGELFF. Here the CDR3 DNA reads TGTGCCAGCAGCTGGGGAGCGGGAGGCGGCACCGGGGAGCTGTTTTTT.

The V gene is TRBV5-6, the J gene TRBJ2-2; 8 bases align to TRBD1. The CDR3 runs to 15 residues. Trimming took 5 bases from V and 5 from J; bases not matched to a gene: 8. Per the germline V gene, CDR1 is SGHDT and CDR2 is YYEEEE. The CDR3 DNA reads TGTGCCAGCAGATCTCAGGGGGCGTTGACCGGGGAGCTGTTTTTT. Translating it yields CASRSQGALTGELFF. The whole variable domain, remainder taken from reference TRBV5-6 and TRBJ2-2, is DAGVTQSPTHLIKTRGQQVTLRCSPKSGHDTVSWYQQALGQGPQFIFQYYEEEERQRGNFPDRFSGHQFPNYSSELNVNALLLGDSALYLCASRSQGALTGELFFGEGSRLTVL.

The chain links TRBV11-3 to TRBJ2-7, with D possibly matching TRBD1 (6 bases). CDR1 and CDR2 from the germline V gene are SGHNT and YENEEA. The CDR3 loop spans 15 amino acids. Trimming took 4 bases from V and 3 from J, leaving 16 bases between them. The CDR3 DNA is TGTGCCAGCAGCTCGGGACCGGACAGAGTCTACGAGCAGTACTTC. This translates into CASSSGPDRVYEQYF.

The count of this clone is one. V gene TRBV27 combines with J gene TRBJ2-4; 15 nucleotides match TRBD2. The CDR3 has 19 amino acids. With 5 bases clipped from V and 1 base from J, the junction kept 9 bases outside the gene matches. CDR1 MNHEY and CDR2 SMNVEV come from the germline V gene (reference sequence). CDR3: CASSPRTSGRAIAKNIQYF. The CDR3 DNA reads TGTGCCAGCAGTCCCCGGACTAGCGGGAGGGCCATCGCCAAAAACATTCAGTACTTC.

As concerns this clone: Other DNA sequences in the sample encode the same CDR3. This chain joins TRBV5-1 and TRBJ1-2, with D possibly being TRBD1 (5 bases). CDR1 and CDR2 from the germline V gene are SGHRS and YFSETQ. The length of the CDR3 is 14 residues. V was shortened by 4 bases and J by 4 bases, with 14 bases between the two germline ends. CDR3 region: CASSPGGGSYGYTF. The CDR3 nucleotides read TGCGCCAGCAGCCCCGGCGGGGGATCCTATGGCTACACCTTC.

This clone was recorded a few times. The J gene is TRBJ2-1, the V gene TRBV11-1, with 9 bases aligning to TRBD1. After removal of 5 bases from V and 8 bases from J, the junction contained 13 bases not matched to a gene. The CDR3 covers 16 residues. Germline V gene lookup returns CDR1 SGHAT and CDR2 FQDESV (reference sequence). DNA of the CDR3: TGTGCCAGCAGCAGCCGGGACAGGGTGCGTTTCGATGAGCAGTTCTTC. Its protein product is CASSSRDRVRFDEQFF.